This T cell receptor beta chain was observed in a study of graft-versus-host responses after intestinal transplantation. The assay was immunoSEQ multiplex PCR, and TCRdb's table has in-frame clones only and misses some. The sample holds almost 15,000 clones, just under 70% seen once. Germline lookup yields CDR1 SGHVS and CDR2 FQNEAQ. This CDR3 has 14 amino acids. J lost 2 bases, V lost 4 bases, and 5 bases had no gene match. The sample holds a few counts of this clone. Once graft tissue had been processed, intraepithelial and lamina propria lymphocytes were released. The sequence came from a human patient who received an intestinal transplant, so some T cells may come from the graft donor. The material was ileum tissue, obtained approximately 690 days after intestinal transplantation. V gene TRBV7-8 combines with J gene TRBJ2-7; 7 bases map to TRBD1. The CDR3 nucleotides read TGTGCCAGCAGCTCAACTGGGACAGCCTACGAGCAGTACTTC. Translating gives CASSSTGTAYEQYF.